This T cell receptor (beta chain) emerged from a study of T cell clonality in common variable immunodeficiency. TCRdb's table, derived via immunoSEQ multiplex PCR, lists solely in-frame clones and lacks some. The table lists about 16,000 clones, with no singletons. Study results and caveats: Patient heterogeneity in the CVID cohort limited correlations between repertoire features and clinical complications. Reportedly, TCR beta sequences from common variable immunodeficiency showed fewer deletions and N-nucleotide insertions.

Reduced serum IgG, IgA and/or IgM plus specific antibody deficiency defined CVID. J was trimmed by 2 bases and V by 5 bases; bases with no gene match: 2. The CDR3 runs to 13 residues. Germline loops: CDR1 SEHNR, CDR2 FQNEAQ (reference sequence). This clone was observed a handful of times. Its antigen is unknown. The CDR3 end is not reached by the read, which stops 3 residues before it; the germline J gene fills it in. The genes are TRBV7-9 and TRBJ2-5; 7 bases align to TRBD1. The receptor comes from a human donor with common variable immunodeficiency. The sequenced material came from peripheral blood mononuclear cells. CDR3: CASSPGQQETQYF. The sequenced part of the CDR3 DNA is TGTGCCAGCAGCCCGGGACAGCAAGAGACC.